The entry that follows covers one T cell receptor beta chain sequence. Its antigen is as yet unknown. These data belong to a study of cytomegalovirus exposure and HLA in healthy donors. The primer mix had 60 Vbeta and 13 Jbeta primers. Profiled with immunoSEQ multiplex PCR; TCRdb holds only in-frame clones, not every one. The table shows 90,000 to 150,000 clones, with 75% occurring only once. The study, taken as a whole, reports: What a later analysis reportedly showed was that an Asian-associated ancestry cluster had fewer N-insertions than the approximately 700-donor mean.

The receptor comes from a woman in her thirties or forties in good health and CMV-seropositive. The sample taken for sequencing was PBMCs.

The CDR3 DNA reads TGTGCCAGCAGCCTGGGACTAGCGGGAGGCAATGAGCAGTTCTTC. This encodes CASSLGLAGGNEQFF. V usage is TRBV5-4 and J usage is TRBJ2-1, with 15 nucleotides matching TRBD2. The CDR3 is made up of 15 amino acids. From germline, CDR1 is SGHNT and CDR2 YYREEE (reference sequence). The V segment lost 4 bases and the J segment 6 bases; nucleotides outside the gene matches: 2.